One and the same sample provided the 17 T cell receptor beta chains below, sequenced in a study of control samples from healthy donors and cancer patients (dated by TCRdb to the early 2020s). Library preparation was by the immunoSEQ multiplex PCR assay. Here the immuneACCESS table is served through TCRdb, limited to in-frame sequences with V and J called. Missing clones are a known gap in these copies; in checked studies unresolved V genes cover under half, and the rest lacks a known reason. The sample table lists tens of thousands of clones, 85% of them with a count of one. The top ten clones comprise 4.5% to 6.5% of the sample. Sequencing input: blood. All receptors derive from a man aged 35 to 55 in good health.

J is TRBJ2-5 and V is TRBV3-1 (or the pseudogene TRBV3-2); TRBD1 agrees at 8 bases. The CDR3 covers 17 residues. Trimming cost V 0 bases and J 5 bases; bases outside gene matches: 11. CDR1 and CDR2 from the germline V gene are LGHDT and YNNKEL (reference sequence). Here the CDR3 reads CASSQDRTGTGGETQYF. CDR3 nucleotide sequence: TGTGCCAGCAGCCAAGATCGGACAGGGACAGGCGGGGAGACCCAGTACTTC.

The chain combines TRBV28 with TRBJ1-1; 9 nucleotides align to TRBD1. J lost 3 bases, V lost 4 bases, and 6 bases had no gene match. Per germline, CDR1 MDHEN and CDR2 SYDVKM. This CDR3 comprises 15 residues. Here the CDR3 reads CASSSHRGLDTEAFF. CDR3 sequence (DNA): TGTGCCAGCAGTTCCCACAGGGGGCTGGACACTGAAGCTTTCTTT.

The chain combines TRBV2 with TRBJ2-1; D ambiguous. The germline V and J ends were trimmed by 6 bases and 5 bases, with 8 bases remaining between them. Germline loops: CDR1 SNHLY, CDR2 FYNNEI. The CDR3 has 12 amino acids. CDR3 residues: CASSLVNNEQFF. The CDR3 coding sequence is TGTGCCAGCAGCCTGGTGAACAATGAGCAGTTCTTC.

CDR3 DNA sequence: TGTGCCAGCACTGCGGGGCTCGGTGAAAAACTGTTTTTT. The encoded protein is CASTAGLGEKLFF. This chain uses TRBV12-3 or TRBV12-4 with TRBJ1-4, with D maybe TRBD1 (5 bases). The CDR3 covers 13 residues. Trimming cost V 7 bases and J 7 bases, with 13 bases left between them.

The V gene is TRBV19, the J gene TRBJ2-7; 9 nucleotides line up with TRBD1. This CDR3 region has 13 residues. V was clipped by 5 bases and J by 6 bases; unmatched bases: 5. Germline V gene lookup returns CDR1 LNHDA and CDR2 SQIVND (reference sequence). CDR3 residues: CASSVQGAGEQYF. The CDR3 nucleotides read TGTGCCAGTAGTGTACAGGGGGCTGGCGAGCAGTACTTC.

The chain combines TRBV27 with TRBJ1-1; D not resolved. The CDR3 covers 14 residues. The germline CDR1 and CDR2 sequences are MNHEY and SMNVEV (reference sequence). Trimming removed 0 bases at V and 1 base at J, with 6 bases between. CDR3 sequence reads: CASSLSLANTEAFF. The CDR3 region has the DNA TGTGCCAGCAGTTTATCGCTGGCGAACACTGAAGCTTTCTTT.

The chain uses TRBV11-3 and TRBJ2-5, with D maybe TRBD1 (6 bases). Germline CDR1 SGHNT, CDR2 YENEEA. This CDR3 is 15 amino acids long. V lost 1 base and J lost 4, with 13 bases in between. The CDR3 DNA is TGTGCCAGCAGCTTAGCCTCAGGGGCGGGAGAGACCCAGTACTTC. Amino acids: CASSLASGAGETQYF.

The chain has TRBV14 and TRBJ2-3; D is ambiguous. The CDR3 is 18 residues long. Germline CDR1 and CDR2: SGHDN and FVKESK. Deletions cut 3 bases from V and 0 bases from J, with 19 bases between. The CDR3 reads CASSQFFPTIKSTDTQYF. In DNA form, the CDR3 reads TGTGCCAGCAGCCAGTTTTTCCCGACCATAAAAAGCACAGATACGCAGTATTTT. The full variable domain, completed using reference TRBV14 and TRBJ2-3, is EAGVTQFPSHSVIEKGQTVTLRCDPISGHDNLYWYRRVMGKEIKFLLHFVKESKQDESGMPNNRFLAERTGGTYSTLKVQPAELEDSGVYFCASSQFFPTIKSTDTQYFGPGTRLTVL.

This clone has only a few counts. Germline and junction disagree at one end, which may indicate a read error. The V and J genes are TRBV6-6 and TRBJ2-7, with a weak D call TRBD2 (6 bases). Germline V CDR1 and CDR2: MNHNY, SVGAGI (reference sequence). This CDR3 spans 13 amino acids. The CDR3: CASSYPNLEGHNF. The CDR3 bases are TGTGCCAGCAGTTACCCCAACCTGGAGGGGCACAACTTC.

CDR3 DNA: TGTGCCAGCTCACCCCTAGCGGGTACCTACGAGCAGTACTTC. This gives the protein CASSPLAGTYEQYF. The V gene is TRBV18, the J gene TRBJ2-7; 8 nucleotides match TRBD2. The CDR3 contains 14 residues. The trim removed 3 bases at V and 2 bases at J, leaving 3 bases unmatched. Germline loops: CDR1 KGHSH, CDR2 LQKENI.

This clone was recorded a few times. The chain joins TRBV5-1 to TRBJ2-1; 11 nucleotides match TRBD2. The ends lost 2 bases at V and 3 bases at J; junction bases unmatched: 25. Germline assignment: CDR1 SGHRS and CDR2 YFSETQ. This CDR3 contains 23 residues. The CDR3 is CASSFPRLNRGLTGTSGYNEQFF. In DNA form, the CDR3 reads TGCGCCAGCAGCTTCCCCCGGTTAAACAGGGGCCTTACCGGGACTAGCGGCTACAATGAGCAGTTCTTC. Full variable domain (remainder filled in from reference TRBV5-1 and TRBJ2-1): KAGVTQTPRYLIKTRGQQVTLSCSPISGHRSVSWYQQTPGQGLQFLFEYFSETQRNKGNFPGRFSGRQFSNSRSEMNVSTLELGDSALYLCASSFPRLNRGLTGTSGYNEQFFGPGTRLTVL.

The chain employs TRBV4-3 and TRBJ2-5; tentative D call: TRBD1 (5 bases). Germline V gives CDR1 LGHNA, CDR2 YSLEER. The CDR3 runs to 16 residues. V lost 0 bases and J lost 3, with 14 bases in between. CDR3 sequence: CASSQEMSGLEETQYF. As DNA, the CDR3 is TGCGCCAGCAGCCAAGAGATGTCAGGGTTGGAAGAGACCCAGTACTTC.

The J gene is TRBJ2-1, the V gene TRBV4-1; D unclear. With 1 base removed from V and 4 bases from J, the gap between germline ends came to 11 bases. Germline V lookup: CDR1 MGHRA, CDR2 YSYEKL. The CDR3 is 15 amino acids. The CDR3 bases are TGCGCCAGCAGCCAAGGTGGTCAGACATACAATGAGCAGTTCTTC. This codes for CASSQGGQTYNEQFF.

This chain joins TRBV12-1 and TRBJ2-5; the D segment call TRBD1 is taken from the table without a DNA check. TRBV12-1 counts as a pseudogene. CDR3 length: 16 residues. DNA of the CDR3: TGTGCCAGCAGCTTTGCGTGGCAGGATTGGTATGAGACCCAGTACTTC. It codes for CASSFAWQDWYETQYF.

The chain links TRBV7-3 to TRBJ2-1, with 11 bases aligning to TRBD1. This CDR3 contains 16 residues. Germline lookup yields CDR1 SGHTA and CDR2 FQGTGA. The V segment lost 5 bases and the J segment 5 bases; nucleotides outside the gene matches: 8. The CDR3 sequence is CASSRTGGAGHNEQFF. The CDR3 DNA reads TGTGCCAGCAGCAGGACAGGGGGCGCCGGACACAATGAGCAGTTCTTC.

In nucleotides, the CDR3 is TGTGCCAGCAGTGAAAGGGGTGGTTGGGACACCCAGTACTTC. It specifies CASSERGGWDTQYF. The chain joins TRBV6-1 to TRBJ2-5; possibly TRBD1 or TRBD2 for D (5 bases each). CDR1 is MNHNS, CDR2 SASEGT, per germline. V dropped 2 bases and J dropped 8 bases, with 15 bases sitting between them. This CDR3 spans 14 amino acids.

A note on this clone: Germline and junction disagree at one end, which may indicate a read error. The chain uses TRBV7-7 and TRBJ2-3; 9 bases agree with TRBD1. Germline CDR1 is SSHAT and CDR2 is FNYEAQ (reference sequence). The CDR3 has 15 residues. The DNA for the CDR3 is TGTGCTAGCAGCTCCGGACAGGGGATGGCAGATACGCAGTATTTT. It encodes CASSSGQGMADTQYF.